A selection of T cell receptor beta chains follows, all from one sample in a study of CD8 T cells in Susac syndrome. TCRdb re-analysed the immunoSEQ multiplex PCR reads in MiXCR, keeping a single row per CDR3 protein. The sample holds 40,000 to 55,000 distinct CDR3 sequences, 90% to 95% seen once. Material for sequencing was CD8+ T cells from PBMCs. All receptors derive from a human donor in good health. Both conserved end residues are part of each CDR3. A D gene is named only where the DNA matches it firmly. Clone size appears in some rows only: once, few, many, or a class for an expanded clone.

-,TRBD1,TRBV20-1,TRBJ1-2,TGCAGTGCTAGAGTACCCCGGGACAGGGTGTGGTATGGCTACACCTTC,CSARVPRDRVWYGYTF
-,-,TRBV27,TRBJ1-1,TGTGCCAGCAGAGCCGGGACAACGAACACTGAAGCTTTCTTT,CASRAGTTNTEAFF
-,-,TRBV12-3/TRBV12-4,TRBJ2-5,TGTGCCAGCAGTTTGATTCGGGTGGGGCGAGAGACCCAGTACTTC,CASSLIRVGRETQYF
-,-,TRBV6-4,TRBJ1-2,TGTGCCAGCAGTGACTCTACTGAGGACGGATTGATCTATGGCTACACCTTC,CASSDSTEDGLIYGYTF
few,-,TRBV7-8,TRBJ2-3,TGTGCCAGCAGCTTTCTAACAGATACGCAGTATTTT,CASSFLTDTQYF
-,TRBD1,TRBV2,TRBJ1-1,TGTGCCAGCAGTGAAGGTTGGGACAGGAGGAACACTGAAGCTTTCTTT,CASSEGWDRRNTEAFF
-,-,TRBV6-6,TRBJ2-7,TGTGCCAGCAGCGCGGCGGGGTACGAGCAGTACTTC,CASSAAGYEQYF
-,-,TRBV13,TRBJ2-7,TGTGCCAGCAGCTTAGCCGGGACGGGCGCGTTGGAGCAGTACTTC,CASSLAGTGALEQYF
once,-,TRBV7-6,TRBJ2-7,TGTGCCAGCAGCTTAGAGGATGGTTCCTACGAGCAGTACTTC,CASSLEDGSYEQYF
-,-,TRBV4-1,TRBJ1-2,TGCGCCAGCAGCCAAGTGGGGGGGGGAACTGGCTACACCTTC,CASSQVGGGTGYTF
-,TRBD1,TRBV29-1,TRBJ2-6,TGCAGCGTCTCCAGGGGGCTCGGGGCCAACGTCCTGACTTTC,CSVSRGLGANVLTF
-,TRBD2,TRBV13,TRBJ2-1,TGTGCCAGCTGGACTAGCGGGAGTAGGTACAATGAGCAGTTCTTC,CASWTSGSRYNEQFF
-,-,TRBV12-3/TRBV12-4,TRBJ1-5,TGTGCCAGCAGCCACATGGGGGACAATCAGCCCCAGCATTTT,CASSHMGDNQPQHF
-,TRBD1,TRBV20-1,TRBJ1-3,TGCAGTGCAAGGGAACAGGGGCAGGGAAACACCATATATTTT,CSAREQGQGNTIYF
once,TRBD2,TRBV20-1,TRBJ2-7,TGCAGTGCTGTTTCTAGCGGGAGTTCCTACGAGCAGTACTTC,CSAVSSGSSYEQYF
-,TRBD2,TRBV6-5,TRBJ2-2,TGTGCCAGCGAAGGGCTAGCGGGAGCCGGGGAGCTGTTTTTT,CASEGLAGAGELFF
once,TRBD2,TRBV7-2,TRBJ2-3,TGTGCCAGCAGCCCAGTGGGACTAGCCCTCACAGATACGCAGTATTTT,CASSPVGLALTDTQYF
-,TRBD1,TRBV6-5,TRBJ2-7,TGTGCCAGCAGCCGGAGGACAGGGTACTACGAGCAGTACTTC,CASSRRTGYYEQYF
-,-,TRBV15,TRBJ2-4,TGTGCCACCAGCCGCGGGCAGGGCGCGGCCAAAAACATTCAGTACTTC,CATSRGQGAAKNIQYF
-,TRBD2,TRBV6-1,TRBJ2-1,TGTGCCAGCAGCCCCCCCGGGAGGGCCGGGTATGAGCAGTTCTTC,CASSPPGRAGYEQFF
-,TRBD2,TRBV6-2/TRBV6-3,TRBJ2-7,TGTGCCAGCAGTTACTTTACGGGACTAGCGATCGAGCAGTACTTC,CASSYFTGLAIEQYF
-,TRBD1,TRBV6-2/TRBV6-3,TRBJ2-7,TGTGCCAGCAGCCGACGACAGGGGGCATACGAGCAGTACTTC,CASSRRQGAYEQYF
once,TRBD1,TRBV7-9,TRBJ2-7,TGTGCCAGCAGCTTAGAGCTGGGACAGCTCCACGAGCAGTACTTC,CASSLELGQLHEQYF
once,-,TRBV27,TRBJ2-7,TGTGCCAGCAGTTTAAGTCCAGGGTTTATCGAGCAGTACTTC,CASSLSPGFIEQYF
-,-,TRBV21-1,TRBJ2-2,TGTGCCAGCAGCCTAGCGGGAGGGCCTAGGAACACCGGGGAGCTGTTTTTT,CASSLAGGPRNTGELFF
-,-,TRBV6-5,TRBJ1-2,TGTGCCAGCAGTCCCCGGGGGTATTGGGGCTACACCTTC,CASSPRGYWGYTF
-,TRBD2,TRBV7-9,TRBJ2-1,TGTGCCAGCACGGCGGCGAAGGCGGGAGGCTCCTACAATGAGCAGTTCTTC,CASTAAKAGGSYNEQFF
-,-,TRBV6-5,TRBJ1-2,TGTGCCAGCAGTGCCGGCTATGGCTACACCTTC,CASSAGYGYTF
-,-,TRBV6-1,TRBJ2-2,TGTGCCAGGGGTGGAGGAGCCGGGGAGCTGTTTTTT,CARGGGAGELFF
-,TRBD1,TRBV5-6,TRBJ2-7,TGTGCCAGCACGGGACAGGGCACCTACGAGCAGTACTTC,CASTGQGTYEQYF
once,TRBD2,TRBV6-1,TRBJ2-7,TGTGCCAGCAGTCCCCGGGCTAGCGGGAACCCGTACGAGCAGTACTTC,CASSPRASGNPYEQYF
-,-,TRBV2,TRBJ2-2,TGTGCCAGCCTCTTGGACGGAGGGAACACCGGGGAGCTGTTTTTT,CASLLDGGNTGELFF
once,-,TRBV13,TRBJ2-1,TGTGCCAGCAGCTTAGGCCGACTAGTTGAGCAGTTCTTC,CASSLGRLVEQFF
-,-,TRBV10-3,TRBJ2-7,TGTGCCATCAGTGTGAGAGGAAGGGACGACAGCTCCTACGAGCAGTACTTC,CAISVRGRDDSSYEQYF
-,-,TRBV4-1,TRBJ2-7,TGCGCCAGCAGCCAGGGGAATCATGCGTACGAGCAGTACTTC,CASSQGNHAYEQYF
-,TRBD1,TRBV9,TRBJ1-2,TGTGCCAGCAGCCCCCCCCCGGGACAGCGAGTACATGGCTACACCTTC,CASSPPPGQRVHGYTF
once,TRBD1,TRBV20-1,TRBJ2-7,TGCAGTGCTAGGGGGACAGCTTCCTACGAGCAGTACTTC,CSARGTASYEQYF
-,TRBD1,TRBV27,TRBJ1-2,TGTGCCAGCAGTTCCGACAGGGGTGGATATGGCTACACCTTC,CASSSDRGGYGYTF
-,TRBD1,TRBV12-3/TRBV12-4,TRBJ2-7,TGTGCCAGCAGTTTAGCTACAGGGGGCTGGTACGAGCAGTACTTC,CASSLATGGWYEQYF
-,TRBD1,TRBV11-2,TRBJ2-7,TGTGCCAGCAGCCCTGTCCCGACAGGGCGGGAGCAGTACTTC,CASSPVPTGREQYF
-,-,TRBV12-3/TRBV12-4,TRBJ2-7,TGTGCCAGCAGTTTGAGCGGGTTCTACGAGCAGTACTTC,CASSLSGFYEQYF